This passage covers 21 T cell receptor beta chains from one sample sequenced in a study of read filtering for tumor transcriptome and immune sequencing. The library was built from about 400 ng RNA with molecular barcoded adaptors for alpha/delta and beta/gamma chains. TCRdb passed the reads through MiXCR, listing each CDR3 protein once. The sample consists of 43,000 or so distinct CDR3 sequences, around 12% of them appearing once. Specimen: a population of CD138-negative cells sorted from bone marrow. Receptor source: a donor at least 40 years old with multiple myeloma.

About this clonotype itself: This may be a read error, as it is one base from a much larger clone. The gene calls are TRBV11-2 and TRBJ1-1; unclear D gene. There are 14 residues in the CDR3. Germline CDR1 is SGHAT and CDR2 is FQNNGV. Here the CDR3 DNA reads TGTGCCAGCAGCCAGTTTCGACTGAACACTGAAGCTTCCTTT. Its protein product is CASSQFRLNTEASF.

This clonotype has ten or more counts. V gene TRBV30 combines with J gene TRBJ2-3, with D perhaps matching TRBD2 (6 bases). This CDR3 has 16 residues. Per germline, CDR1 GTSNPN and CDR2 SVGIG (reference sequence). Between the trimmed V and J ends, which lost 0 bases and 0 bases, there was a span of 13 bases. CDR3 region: CAWSVGLALSTDTQYF. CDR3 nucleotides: TGTGCCTGGAGTGTCGGGCTAGCGCTAAGCACAGATACGCAGTATTTT.

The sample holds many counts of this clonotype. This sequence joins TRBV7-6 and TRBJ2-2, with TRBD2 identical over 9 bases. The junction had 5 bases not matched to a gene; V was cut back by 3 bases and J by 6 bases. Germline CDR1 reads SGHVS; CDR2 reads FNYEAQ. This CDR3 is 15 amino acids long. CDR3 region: CASSLVAGEAGELFF. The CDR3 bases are TGTGCCAGCAGCTTGGTAGCGGGGGAGGCCGGGGAGCTGTTTTTT. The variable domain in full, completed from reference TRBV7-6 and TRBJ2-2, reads GAGVSQSPRYKVTKRGQDVALRCDPISGHVSLYWYRQALGQGPEFLTYFNYEAQQDKSGLPNDRFSAERPEGSISTLTIQRTEQRDSAMYRCASSLVAGEAGELFFGEGSRLTVL.

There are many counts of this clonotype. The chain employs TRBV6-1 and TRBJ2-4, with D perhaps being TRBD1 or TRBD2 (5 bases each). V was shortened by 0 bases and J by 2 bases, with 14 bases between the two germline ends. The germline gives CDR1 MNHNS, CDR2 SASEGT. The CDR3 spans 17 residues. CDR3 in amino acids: CASSEAGTLGTKNIQYF. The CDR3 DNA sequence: TGTGCCAGCAGTGAAGCGGGGACCTTGGGGACCAAAAACATTCAGTACTTC.

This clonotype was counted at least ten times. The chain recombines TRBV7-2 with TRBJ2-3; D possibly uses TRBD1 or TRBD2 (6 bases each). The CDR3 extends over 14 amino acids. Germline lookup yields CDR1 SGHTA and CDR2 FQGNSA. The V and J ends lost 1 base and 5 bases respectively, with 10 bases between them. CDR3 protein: CASSLGGRGDTQYF. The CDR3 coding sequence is TGTGCCAGCAGCTTAGGGGGGCGGGGAGATACGCAGTATTTT.

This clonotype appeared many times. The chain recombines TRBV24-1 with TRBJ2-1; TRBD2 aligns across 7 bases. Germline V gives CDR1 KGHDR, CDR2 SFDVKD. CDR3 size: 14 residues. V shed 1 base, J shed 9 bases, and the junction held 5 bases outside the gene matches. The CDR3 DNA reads TGTGCCACCAGTGATTTTTGGGGCGGGGGTGAGCAGTTCTTC. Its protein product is CATSDFWGGGEQFF.

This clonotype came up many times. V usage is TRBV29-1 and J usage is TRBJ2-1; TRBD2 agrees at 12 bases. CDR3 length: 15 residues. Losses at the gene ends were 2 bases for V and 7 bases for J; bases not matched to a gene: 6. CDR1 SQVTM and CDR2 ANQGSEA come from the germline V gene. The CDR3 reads CSVERLAGVRNEQFF. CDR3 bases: TGCAGCGTTGAAAGACTAGCGGGAGTCCGGAATGAGCAGTTCTTC.

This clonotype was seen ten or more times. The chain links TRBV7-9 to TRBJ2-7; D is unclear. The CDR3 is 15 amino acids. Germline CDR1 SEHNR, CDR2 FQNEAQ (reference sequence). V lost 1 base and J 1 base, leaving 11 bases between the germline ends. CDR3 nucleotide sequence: TGTGCCAGCAGCTTAGTTGGCGATCTTTCCTACGAGCAGTACTTC. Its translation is CASSLVGDLSYEQYF.

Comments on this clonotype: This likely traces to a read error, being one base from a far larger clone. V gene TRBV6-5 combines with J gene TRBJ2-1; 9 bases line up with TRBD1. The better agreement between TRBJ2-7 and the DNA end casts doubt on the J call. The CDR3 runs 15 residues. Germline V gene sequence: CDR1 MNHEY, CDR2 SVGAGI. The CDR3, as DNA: TGTGCCTGCAGTTACTCTGTGACAGGGGGCTACGAGCAGTACTTC. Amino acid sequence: CACSYSVTGGYEQYF.

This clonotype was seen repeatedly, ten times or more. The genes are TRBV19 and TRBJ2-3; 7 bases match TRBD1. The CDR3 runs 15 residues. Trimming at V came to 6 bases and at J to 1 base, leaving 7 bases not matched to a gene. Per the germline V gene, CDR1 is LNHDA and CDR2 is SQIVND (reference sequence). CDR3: CASSPRQGRTDTQYF. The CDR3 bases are TGTGCCAGTAGCCCCCGACAGGGCCGCACAGATACGCAGTATTTT.

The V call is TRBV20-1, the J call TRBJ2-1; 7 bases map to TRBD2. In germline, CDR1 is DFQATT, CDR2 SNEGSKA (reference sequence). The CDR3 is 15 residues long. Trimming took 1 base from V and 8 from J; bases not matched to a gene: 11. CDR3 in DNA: TGCAGTGCTAGAGGTATCATGGCGGGAGTGTATGAGCAGTTCTTC. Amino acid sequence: CSARGIMAGVYEQFF.

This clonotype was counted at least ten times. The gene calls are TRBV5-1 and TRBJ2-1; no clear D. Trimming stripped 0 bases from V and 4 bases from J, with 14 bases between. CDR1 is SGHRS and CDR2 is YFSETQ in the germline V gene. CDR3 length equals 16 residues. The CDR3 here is CASSLDAAGAYNEQFF. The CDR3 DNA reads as TGCGCCAGCAGCTTGGATGCGGCAGGAGCTTACAATGAGCAGTTCTTC.

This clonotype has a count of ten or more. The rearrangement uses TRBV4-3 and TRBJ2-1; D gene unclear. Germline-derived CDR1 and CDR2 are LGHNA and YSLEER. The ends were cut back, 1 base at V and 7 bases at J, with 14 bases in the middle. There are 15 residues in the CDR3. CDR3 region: CASSQVPLGRNEQFF. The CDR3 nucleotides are TGCGCCAGCAGCCAAGTTCCTTTGGGCAGGAATGAGCAGTTCTTC.

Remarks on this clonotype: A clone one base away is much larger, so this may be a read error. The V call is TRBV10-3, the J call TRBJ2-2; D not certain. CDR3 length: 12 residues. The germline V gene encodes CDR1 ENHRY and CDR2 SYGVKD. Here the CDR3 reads CAVSGSTGELFF. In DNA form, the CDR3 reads TGTGCCGTCAGTGGTAGTACCGGGGAGCTGTTTTTT.

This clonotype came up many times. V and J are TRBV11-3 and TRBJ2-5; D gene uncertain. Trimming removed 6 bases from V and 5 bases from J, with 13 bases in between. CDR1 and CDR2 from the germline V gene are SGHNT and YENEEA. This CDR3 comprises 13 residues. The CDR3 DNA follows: TGTGCCAGCAGTAGGGCGTCTAGGGAGACCCAGTACTTC. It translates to CASSRASRETQYF.

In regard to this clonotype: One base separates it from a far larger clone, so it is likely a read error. The CDR3 protein is CASSADRNYGYTF. The CDR3 DNA reads TGTGCCAGCAGCGCGGACAGGAACTATGGCTACACCTTC. V gene TRBV5-5 combines with J gene TRBJ1-2, with 7 bases lining up with TRBD1. CDR1 is SGHKS, CDR2 YYEKEE, per germline (reference sequence). V lost 4 bases to trimming and J lost 2 bases; unmatched junction nucleotides: 2. The CDR3 totals 13 residues.

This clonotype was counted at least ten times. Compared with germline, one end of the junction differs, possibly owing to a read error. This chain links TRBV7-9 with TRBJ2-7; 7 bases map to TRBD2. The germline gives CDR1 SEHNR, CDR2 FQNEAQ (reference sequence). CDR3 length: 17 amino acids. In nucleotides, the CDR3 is TGTGCCGGCAGCTTCCCGAAGAGCGGGGACCTTAATTACGAGCAGTACTTC. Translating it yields CAGSFPKSGDLNYEQYF.

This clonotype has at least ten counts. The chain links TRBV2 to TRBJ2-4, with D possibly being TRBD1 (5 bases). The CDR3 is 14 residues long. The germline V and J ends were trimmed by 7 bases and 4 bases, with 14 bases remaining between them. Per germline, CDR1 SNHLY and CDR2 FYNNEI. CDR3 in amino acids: CASTIRERKNIQYF. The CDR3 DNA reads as TGTGCCAGCACAATCAGGGAAAGGAAAAACATTCAGTACTTC.

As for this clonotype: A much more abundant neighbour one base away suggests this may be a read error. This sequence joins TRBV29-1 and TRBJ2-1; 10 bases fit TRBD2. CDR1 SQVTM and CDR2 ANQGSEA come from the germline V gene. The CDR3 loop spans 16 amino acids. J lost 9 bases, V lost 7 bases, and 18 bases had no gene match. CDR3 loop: CSALEPLAGVGSEQFF. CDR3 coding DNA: TGCAGCGCCCTAGAGCCCCTAGCGGGAGTCGGCAGTGAGCAGTTCTTC.

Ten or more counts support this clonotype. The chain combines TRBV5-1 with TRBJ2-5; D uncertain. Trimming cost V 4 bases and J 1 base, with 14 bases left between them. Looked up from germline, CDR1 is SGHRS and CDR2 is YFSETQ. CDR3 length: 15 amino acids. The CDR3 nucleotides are TGCGCCAGCAGCCGATCCACAGCACCCCAAGAGACCCAGTACTTC. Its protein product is CASSRSTAPQETQYF.

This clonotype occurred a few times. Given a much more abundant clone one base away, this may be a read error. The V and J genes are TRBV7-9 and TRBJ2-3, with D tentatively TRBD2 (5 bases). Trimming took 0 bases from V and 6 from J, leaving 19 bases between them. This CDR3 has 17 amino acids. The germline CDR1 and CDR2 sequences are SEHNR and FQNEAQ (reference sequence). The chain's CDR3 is CASSLASASRALDTQYF. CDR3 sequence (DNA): TGTGCCAGCAGCTTAGCGAGCGCTAGCAGAGCCCTGGATACGCAGTATTTT.